Sequencing of this T cell receptor (beta chain) was carried out in a study of shared clonotypes between healthy human individuals. Study-level points and caveats: Only blood underwent sampling, and tissue repertoires likely differ.

This clone was seen repeatedly, ten times or more. Its antigen is not known. Trimming cost V 5 bases and J 0 bases, with 15 bases left between them. The CDR3 loop spans 16 amino acids. Researchers divided each subset's genomic DNA evenly across several immunoSEQ plates. Data came from immunoSEQ multiplex PCR; TCRdb stores just in-frame clones and leaves some out. The repertoire holds over 400,000 clones, with 60% to 80% as singletons. Recent acute infections and vaccinations were absent in the healthy HIV-negative adult donors. This chain uses TRBV5-3 with TRBJ2-1, with D possibly being TRBD2 (6 bases). TRBV5-3 falls under the ORF class, with uncertain function. The sequenced material came from PBMCs. This sequence originates from a woman aged 40 to 50 in good health. Some clones in this sample may be carry-over from other donors' samples. CDR3 sequence: CARRFTSRSSYNEQFF. The CDR3 region has the DNA TGTGCCAGAAGATTTACTAGCCGCAGCTCCTACAATGAGCAGTTCTTC.